These 18 T cell receptor beta chains share one sample of origin, sequenced in a study of a mutant IDH1 vaccine in newly diagnosed glioma. The table came from immunoSEQ multiplex PCR; TCRdb's copy has only in-frame clones and leaves some out. The table lists about 32,000 clones, 82% of them singletons. As for time point: baseline, week 1 (first vaccination visit). Treatment reported: pre-vaccination baseline after standard-of-care therapy. Source: PBMCs, taken from a glioma patient treated with radiotherapy, temozolomide or both. The receptor set was obtained from a man younger than 45 with glioma.

The gene calls are TRBV6-1 and TRBJ2-2; D unresolved. Germline V gives CDR1 MNHNS, CDR2 SASEGT. Trimming shortened V by 1 base and J by 5 bases, and 5 bases separated the two germline ends. There are 13 residues in the CDR3. This CDR3 reads CASSEEGTGELFF. The CDR3 nucleotides read TGTGCCAGCAGTGAAGAAGGGACCGGGGAGCTGTTTTTT.

The V call is TRBV11-2, the J call TRBJ1-1; D might be TRBD1 (6 bases). V lost 1 base and J lost 1, with 16 bases in between. The CDR3 extends over 17 amino acids. The germline gives CDR1 SGHAT, CDR2 FQNNGV. The CDR3: CASSLAGLGTWNTEAFF. The CDR3 nucleotides are TGTGCCAGCAGCTTAGCTGGTCTTGGGACATGGAACACTGAAGCTTTCTTT.

This clone is labeled as medium-sized. The chain links TRBV5-4 to TRBJ2-2; TRBD1 might be the D (5 bases). Trimming stripped 5 bases from V and 3 bases from J, with 17 bases between. The CDR3 runs to 16 residues. Germline V gene sequence: CDR1 SGHNT, CDR2 YYREEE (reference sequence). The CDR3 loop reads CASSFTRQRDTGELFF. CDR3 bases: TGTGCCAGCAGTTTCACTCGACAGCGTGACACCGGGGAGCTGTTTTTT.

This chain connects TRBV7-9 to TRBJ1-5; TRBD1 agrees at 8 bases. Germline CDR1 SEHNR, CDR2 FQNEAQ (reference sequence). Germline trimming cut 5 bases from V and 3 bases from J; bases unmatched to any gene: 9. CDR3 length: 16 residues. In DNA form, the CDR3 reads TGTGCCAGCAGCGACGGAGGACAGGGTTACAATCAGCCCCAGCATTTT. Protein: CASSDGGQGYNQPQHF.

This clone was recorded only once. This rearrangement joins TRBV27 to TRBJ1-6; D possibly corresponds to TRBD1 (6 bases). Germline loops: CDR1 MNHEY, CDR2 SMNVEV (reference sequence). Trimming cost V 6 bases and J 7 bases, with 10 bases left between them. The CDR3 sequence is 13 residues long. The CDR3 sequence is CASSQRGNSPLHF. CDR3 DNA sequence: TGTGCCAGCAGCCAAAGGGGGAATTCACCCCTCCACTTT.

This clone was detected only once. The rearrangement uses TRBV27 and TRBJ2-7, with a possible D match to TRBD1 (5 bases). The length of the CDR3 is 16 residues. Germline values: CDR1 MNHEY, CDR2 SMNVEV (reference sequence). Between the trimmed V and J ends, which lost 5 bases and 0 bases, there was a span of 17 bases. The CDR3 loop is CASSERQRHLSYEQYF. The CDR3 nucleotides read TGTGCCAGCAGTGAACGACAGAGACACCTCTCCTACGAGCAGTACTTC.

V gene TRBV28 combines with J gene TRBJ2-7, with 10 nucleotides matching TRBD1. Germline lookup yields CDR1 MDHEN and CDR2 SYDVKM. This CDR3 region has 14 residues. Trimming took 11 bases from V and 5 from J; bases not matched to a gene: 12. The CDR3 loop is CAWSGTGEGHEQYF. The CDR3 DNA sequence: TGTGCCTGGTCCGGGACAGGGGAAGGCCACGAGCAGTACTTC.

The J gene is TRBJ1-1, the V gene TRBV5-6; the D is unclear. Per germline, CDR1 SGHDT and CDR2 YYEEEE. V was shortened by 0 bases and J by 8 bases, with 14 bases between the two germline ends. CDR3 length: 14 residues. CDR3 in amino acids: CASSLAGGQAEAFF. The CDR3, as DNA: TGTGCCAGCAGCTTGGCCGGTGGGCAGGCCGAAGCTTTCTTT.

The chain links TRBV29-1 to TRBJ2-2; unclear D gene. The V gene lost 8 bases and the J gene lost 0 bases, with 10 bases spanning the gap. The CDR3 totals 13 residues. Per germline, CDR1 SQVTM and CDR2 ANQGSEA. This chain's CDR3 is CSLLVANTGELFF. The DNA for the CDR3 is TGCAGCCTCCTCGTAGCGAACACCGGGGAGCTGTTTTTT.

On this clone itself: Other DNA sequences in this specimen translate into the identical CDR3. This chain links TRBV27 with TRBJ2-1; a possible D gene is TRBD2 (5 bases). CDR1 is MNHEY, CDR2 SMNVEV, per germline (reference sequence). This CDR3 is built from 12 residues. V was cut by 6 bases and J by 3 bases, with 6 bases left in between. This chain's CDR3 is CASRRGYNEQFF. The CDR3 nucleotides read TGTGCCAGCAGACGGGGCTACAATGAGCAGTTCTTC.

The sample holds one count of this clone. The rearrangement joins TRBV19 to TRBJ1-5; D is possibly TRBD1 (6 bases). Trimming removed 3 bases at V and 4 bases at J, with 13 bases between. Germline loops: CDR1 LNHDA, CDR2 SQIVND (reference sequence). This CDR3 region has 15 residues. CDR3 DNA sequence: TGTGCCAGTAGTATTGAAGACAGGCGAAATCAGCCCCAGCATTTT. It translates to CASSIEDRRNQPQHF.

This chain connects TRBV29-1 to TRBJ1-1; D is unclear. Germline-derived CDR1 and CDR2 are SQVTM and ANQGSEA. The V end was cut by 2 bases, the J end by 0 bases, with 7 bases between. This CDR3 contains 13 residues. CDR3 sequence (DNA): TGCAGCGTTGAACGGAGTATGAACACTGAAGCTTTCTTT. Amino acid sequence: CSVERSMNTEAFF.

V is TRBV7-8 and J is TRBJ2-7; D is undetermined. With 5 bases removed from V and 4 bases from J, the gap between germline ends came to 6 bases. The CDR3 is 11 amino acids. Germline assignment: CDR1 SGHVS and CDR2 FQNEAQ. CDR3 bases: TGTGCCAGCAGCCTAAGATACGAGCAGTACTTC. It is translated as CASSLRYEQYF. Full variable domain (missing parts from reference TRBV7-8 and TRBJ2-7): GAGVSQSPRYKVAKRGQDVALRCDPISGHVSLFWYQQALGQGPEFLTYFQNEAQLDKSGLPSDRFFAERPEGSVSTLKIQRTQQEDSAVYLCASSLRYEQYFGPGTRLTVT.

The V and J genes are TRBV30 and TRBJ1-2; 7 bases are shared with TRBD1. Germline CDR1 and CDR2: GTSNPN and SVGIG (reference sequence). This CDR3 region has 13 residues. V was clipped by 2 bases and J by 7 bases; unmatched bases: 7. CDR3 amino acids: CAWSNQGGGGYTF. Written as DNA, the CDR3 is TGTGCCTGGAGTAACCAGGGGGGTGGTGGCTACACCTTC.

The V gene is TRBV25-1, the J gene TRBJ1-1; D not certain. V was shortened by 4 bases and J by 5 bases, with 11 bases between the two germline ends. The CDR3 spans 13 residues. CDR1 MGHDK and CDR2 SYGVNS come from the germline V gene. The CDR3 nucleotides read TGTGCCAGCAGTGCCCCGACGGTGACTGAAGCTTTCTTT. This sequence encodes CASSAPTVTEAFF.

The rearrangement uses TRBV28 and TRBJ1-1, with unresolved D. CDR3 size: 13 residues. Germline V gives CDR1 MDHEN, CDR2 SYDVKM. Trimming took 3 bases from V and 2 from J, leaving 7 bases between them. The CDR3 is CASSFPVNTEAFF. The CDR3 DNA follows: TGTGCCAGCAGTTTCCCGGTCAACACTGAAGCTTTCTTT. Combining the CDR3 with reference TRBV28 and TRBJ1-1 gives the whole variable domain DVKVTQSSRYLVKRTGEKVFLECVQDMDHENMFWYRQDPGLGLRLIYFSYDVKMKEKGDIPEGYSVSREKKERFSLILESASTNQTSMYLCASSFPVNTEAFFGQGTRLTVV.

The chain joins TRBV7-2 to TRBJ1-5; D ambiguous. Trimming took off 5 bases at V and 3 bases at J, with 14 bases between the two ends. The CDR3 consists of 15 residues. Germline V lookup: CDR1 SGHTA, CDR2 FQGNSA. CDR3 in DNA: TGTGCCAGCAGCGCATTCGACGGCTACAATCAGCCCCAGCATTTT. Its translation is CASSAFDGYNQPQHF.

The chain combines TRBV4-2 with TRBJ1-2; tentatively, D is TRBD1 (5 bases). The CDR3 loop spans 15 amino acids. Trimming left V 2 bases short and J 7 bases short, with 17 bases between. Germline loops: CDR1 LGHNA, CDR2 YNFKEQ. The chain's CDR3 is CASSQIGAGRSGYTF. Written as DNA, the CDR3 is TGTGCCAGCAGCCAAATAGGGGCAGGGAGATCTGGCTACACCTTC.